The 20 T cell receptor beta chains reported below all come from one sample, sequenced in a study of monozygotic twins with inflammatory bowel disease. TCRdb re-called the 5' RACE reads and gives one entry per CDR3 protein, without DNA. The sample table sets out about 210,000 distinct CDR3 sequences. Sequencing was performed on blood. All receptors derive from a human donor with ulcerative colitis or Crohn's disease, or a healthy co-twin of an affected twin (not recorded which).

The chain's CDR3 is CSVALNGRLDGYTF. The rearrangement uses TRBV29-1 and TRBJ1-2. Per the germline V gene, CDR1 is SQVTM and CDR2 is ANQGSEA. There are 14 residues in the CDR3.

This chain connects TRBV21-1 to TRBJ2-7. TRBV21-1 is a pseudogene segment. CDR3 length: 12 residues. CDR3 in amino acids: CASSKGNNEQYF.

The chain uses TRBV19 and TRBJ1-4; TCRdb's D call, TRBD1, is unchecked because there is no DNA. Germline-derived CDR1 and CDR2 are LNHDA and SQIVND (reference sequence). There are 13 residues in the CDR3. The CDR3 protein is CASARNRGEKLFF.

V usage is TRBV12-3 or TRBV12-4 and J usage is TRBJ2-4; there is no DNA to check the TCRdb D call of TRBD1. The CDR3 contains 18 residues. Here the CDR3 reads CASSSHDSSSLAKNIQYF.

The chain has TRBV19 and TRBJ2-1. The germline V gene encodes CDR1 LNHDA and CDR2 SQIVND (reference sequence). The CDR3 is 14 amino acids. CDR3 region: CASSITKTHNEQFF.

V and J are TRBV7-8 and TRBJ2-5; checking the TCRdb D call of TRBD1 is not possible without DNA. This CDR3 is 14 amino acids long. Germline loops: CDR1 SGHVS, CDR2 FQNEAQ. The CDR3 reads CASQPGPGGETQYF.

The chain has TRBV6-6 and TRBJ2-7; TCRdb's D gene call, TRBD2, goes unchecked for lack of DNA. Germline CDR1 is MNHNY and CDR2 is SVGAGI (reference sequence). The CDR3 is 12 amino acids. CDR3 residues: CASRNEGLAKNF.

CDR3 region: CASSQTAGFGGYEQFF. V gene TRBV4-1 combines with J gene TRBJ2-1; the TCRdb D gene call, TRBD1, has no DNA to confirm it. Germline CDR1 and CDR2: MGHRA and YSYEKL. The CDR3 runs to 16 residues.

The chain has TRBV5-1 and TRBJ2-1; TCRdb lists TRBD2, though no DNA is available to test this call. The length of the CDR3 is 17 residues. From germline, CDR1 is SGHRS and CDR2 YFSETQ. The chain's CDR3 is CASSLALAGVPYNEQFF.

CDR3 loop: CATSDHTSGRSYNEQFF. V gene TRBV24-1 combines with J gene TRBJ2-1. The CDR3 contains 17 residues. CDR1 and CDR2 from the germline V gene are KGHDR and SFDVKD.

The V gene is TRBV12-3 or TRBV12-4, the J gene TRBJ2-2; the TCRdb call, TRBD1, lacks DNA for checking. The CDR3 loop spans 14 amino acids. The CDR3 spells CASSLVRDSPELFF.

The CDR3 region is CACTILLGGYGTGELFF. This rearrangement joins TRBV5-1 to TRBJ2-2; TCRdb selects TRBD1, and the lack of DNA leaves this call unchecked. The germline V gene encodes CDR1 SGHRS and CDR2 YFSETQ. This CDR3 is 17 amino acids long.

The rearrangement uses TRBV5-1 and TRBJ2-3; the D call from TCRdb, TRBD1, cannot be confirmed without DNA. Germline V CDR1 and CDR2: SGHRS, YFSETQ. The CDR3 contains 14 residues. The CDR3 protein is CASSPRTGIDTQYF.

This chain joins TRBV6-2 or TRBV6-3 and TRBJ1-1; without DNA, the TCRdb call of TRBD1 cannot be checked. Germline V gives CDR1 MNHEY, CDR2 SVGEGT. The CDR3 spans 16 residues. The CDR3 here is CASRTGQGRMNTEAFF.

The chain recombines TRBV6-5 with TRBJ1-1. Germline V gene data show CDR1 as MNHEY and CDR2 as SVGAGI. There are 15 residues in the CDR3. The CDR3 is CASSYGFPKNTEAFF.

This chain joins TRBV27 and TRBJ1-4; TCRdb lists TRBD1, though no DNA is available to test this call. Germline CDR1 is MNHEY and CDR2 is SMNVEV (reference sequence). This CDR3 contains 15 residues. The CDR3 loop reads CASSLSTAQVEKLFF.

The rearrangement joins TRBV30 to TRBJ1-1; the D call from TCRdb, TRBD1, cannot be confirmed without DNA. Germline CDR1 GTSNPN, CDR2 SVGIG (reference sequence). The CDR3 length is 12 residues. Here the CDR3 reads CAWSWGLSEAFF.

J is TRBJ1-1 and V is TRBV20-1; TCRdb proposes TRBD1, but this gene call is untestable without DNA. Germline V gives CDR1 DFQATT, CDR2 SNEGSKA (reference sequence). The CDR3 length is 16 residues. This CDR3 reads CSAPGRQGVGNTEAFF.

The CDR3 loop is CASIGNTEAFF. V and J are TRBV19 and TRBJ1-1. The germline gives CDR1 LNHDA, CDR2 SQIVND (reference sequence). This CDR3 has 11 residues.

J is TRBJ2-5 and V is TRBV6-5; TCRdb proposes TRBD1, but this gene call is untestable without DNA. This CDR3 spans 14 amino acids. Germline V gene sequence: CDR1 MNHEY, CDR2 SVGAGI. Here the CDR3 reads CASSSNWAEETQYF.